Sequencing of this TCR beta chain was carried out in a study of T cell responses to AZD1222 COVID-19 vaccine. As for the study in general: Recipients boosted at about 4 weeks or about 12 weeks are pooled.

General study findings and limits: White British people made up most donors, females outnumbered males, and clonal diversity was possibly underestimated.

Clones were read by immunoSEQ multiplex PCR, and TCRdb kept only the in-frame ones, dropping some. The table shows approximately 140,000 clones, with 85% to 95% occurring only once. Of note for this clone: Antigen specificity is unknown.

Per the germline V gene, CDR1 is LGHDT and CDR2 is YNNKEL (reference sequence). Trimming cost V 0 bases and J 5 bases; bases outside gene matches: 4. The CDR3 has 16 residues. The V call is TRBV3-1 (or the pseudogene TRBV3-2), the J call TRBJ2-1, with 10 positions matching TRBD2. This specimen was peripheral blood, taken on day 0 of AZD1222 vaccination. This clonotype originated in an adult in good health. CDR3 amino acids: CASSQDGLAGDNEQFF. The CDR3 DNA follows: TGTGCCAGCAGCCAAGATGGGCTAGCGGGAGACAATGAGCAGTTCTTC.